The 20 T cell receptor beta chains below were found in one sample sequenced in a study of molecular identifiers for immune sequencing clone quantification. TCRdb analysed the PCR reads with MiXCR anew, one entry per CDR3 protein. The table records some 320,000 distinct CDR3 sequences, about 21% of them present only once. The sequencing sample was made of naive CD8+ T cells from blood, with Jurkat cell RNA spiked in. Documented subset: FACS-sorted CD8+CD4-CCR7+CD45RA+ naive T cells. These receptor sequences come from a human donor in good health. Some libraries in this study had Jurkat cell RNA spiked in.

Regarding this clonotype: Since a much larger clone is just one base distant, this may be a read error. J is TRBJ1-5 and V is TRBV4-3, with TRBD1 matching 8 bases. Per germline, CDR1 LGHNA and CDR2 YSLEER. The CDR3 length is 17 residues. V dropped 0 bases and J dropped 3; count of bases not matched to a gene: 7. CDR3 in amino acids: CASSQDRTGIDNQPQHF. CDR3 nucleotide sequence: TGCGCCAGCAGCCAAGATCGGACAGGGATTGACAATCAGCCCCAGCATTTT.

The V call is TRBV13, the J call TRBJ1-4; D is ambiguous. V gave up 5 bases and J gave up 4 bases, with 8 bases separating them. Germline values: CDR1 PRHDT, CDR2 FYEKMQ (reference sequence). This CDR3 region has 13 residues. The CDR3 reads CASSAGSNEKLFF. CDR3 nucleotide sequence: TGTGCCAGCAGCGCCGGCAGTAATGAAAAACTGTTTTTT.

This clonotype has just a few counts. This chain joins TRBV19 and TRBJ2-7; 7 bases line up with TRBD1. V shed 6 bases and J 4 bases; nucleotides not matched to a gene: 6. The CDR3 covers 13 residues. Germline V gives CDR1 LNHDA, CDR2 SQIVND (reference sequence). Here the CDR3 reads CASSGPRGYEQYF. CDR3 bases: TGTGCCAGTAGCGGTCCCAGGGGGTACGAGCAGTACTTC.

In its sample, this clonotype was seen a few times. The chain uses TRBV4-3 and TRBJ2-7; the D gene could be TRBD1 or TRBD2 (5 bases each). The CDR3 contains 16 residues. Germline loops: CDR1 LGHNA, CDR2 YSLEER. The V end was cut by 1 base, the J end by 6 bases, with 19 bases between. The CDR3 region has the DNA TGCGCCAGCAGCCAAGGGCTCGGGTGGGGGTTATCCGAGCAGTACTTC. Its protein product is CASSQGLGWGLSEQYF.

At least ten counts were recorded for this clonotype. For the CDR3, the DNA is TGTGCCAGCAGCTGGGGACCCGGGGAGAACATTCAGTACTTC. Protein product: CASSWGPGENIQYF. The V gene is TRBV11-2, the J gene TRBJ2-4; D might be TRBD1 or TRBD2, each matching 5 bases. V lost 4 bases, J lost 7 bases, and 14 bases lay in between. This CDR3 is built from 14 residues. Per the germline V gene, CDR1 is SGHAT and CDR2 is FQNNGV.

This clonotype was recorded at least ten times. The rearrangement links TRBV13 to TRBJ2-2; D is uncertain. The germline gives CDR1 PRHDT, CDR2 FYEKMQ (reference sequence). V lost 7 bases, J lost 1 base, and 4 bases lay in between. The CDR3 sequence is 12 residues long. CDR3 sequence reads: CASNENTGELFF. In DNA, the CDR3 is TGTGCCAGCAACGAGAACACCGGGGAGCTGTTTTTT.

Note on this clonotype: Just one base apart from a much larger clone, this may be a read error. The chain carries TRBV29-1 and TRBJ2-7, with a possible D match to TRBD1 (6 bases). This CDR3 comprises 15 residues. Germline V gene data show CDR1 as SQVTM and CDR2 as ANQGSEA. Trimming took off 3 bases at V and 3 bases at J, with 18 bases between the two ends. This CDR3 reads CSVEVLDGGGYEQYF. As DNA, the CDR3 is TGCAGCGTTGAGGTATTGGATGGGGGCGGCTACGAGCAGTACTTC.

This clonotype was picked up many times. The chain combines TRBV7-2 with TRBJ2-2; D may be TRBD2 (7 bases). Trimming removed 5 bases from V and 5 bases from J, with 15 bases in between. Germline-derived CDR1 and CDR2 are SGHTA and FQGNSA. The CDR3 consists of 15 residues. CDR3 in amino acids: CASSATAGATGELFF. In nucleotides, the CDR3 is TGTGCCAGCAGCGCCACCGCGGGGGCAACCGGGGAGCTGTTTTTT.

This clonotype was counted ten times or more. V gene TRBV7-3 combines with J gene TRBJ2-3; possibly TRBD1 or TRBD2 for D (6 bases each). V dropped 5 bases and J dropped 2 bases, with 14 bases sitting between them. The CDR3 has 15 amino acids. Germline CDR1 and CDR2: SGHTA and FQGTGA. The chain's CDR3 is CASSTTGASTDTQYF. The CDR3 region has the DNA TGTGCCAGCAGCACCACGGGGGCATCCACAGATACGCAGTATTTT.

This clonotype was seen more than once but under ten times. V usage is TRBV14 and J usage is TRBJ2-1; TRBD2 agrees at 14 bases. After removal of 0 bases from V and 5 bases from J, the junction contained 6 bases not matched to a gene. The germline V gene encodes CDR1 SGHDN and CDR2 FVKESK. CDR3 length equals 18 residues. CDR3 coding DNA: TGTGCCAGCAGCCAAGATAAGACTAGCGGGGGGGTCCACAATGAGCAGTTCTTC. Residues: CASSQDKTSGGVHNEQFF.

The rearrangement joins TRBV11-2 to TRBJ2-1, with 9 bases identical to TRBD2. Trimming at V came to 1 base and at J to 0 bases, leaving 4 bases not matched to a gene. Germline V gene data show CDR1 as SGHAT and CDR2 as FQNNGV. There are 17 residues in the CDR3. The CDR3 here is CASSLGLAGSSYNEQFF. The CDR3 nucleotides read TGTGCCAGCAGCTTAGGGCTAGCGGGGAGCTCCTACAATGAGCAGTTCTTC. Based on the CDR3 plus reference TRBV11-2 and TRBJ2-1, the full variable domain is EAGVAQSPRYKIIEKRQSVAFWCNPISGHATLYWYQQILGQGPKLLIQFQNNGVVDDSQLPKDRFSAERLKGVDSTLKIQPAKLEDSAVYLCASSLGLAGSSYNEQFFGPGTRLTVL.

The V call is TRBV6-5, the J call TRBJ2-7; perhaps D is TRBD1 or TRBD2 (5 bases each). Germline loops: CDR1 MNHEY, CDR2 SVGAGI. V lost 4 bases and J lost 4, with 17 bases in between. This CDR3 spans 15 amino acids. The CDR3 is CASSCYRDRIYEQYF. The CDR3 region has the DNA TGTGCCAGCAGTTGCTACCGGGACCGAATTTACGAGCAGTACTTC.

The J gene is TRBJ2-7, the V gene TRBV4-1, with a tentative D call TRBD1 (5 bases). This CDR3 comprises 18 residues. Germline assignment: CDR1 MGHRA and CDR2 YSYEKL. The V gene lost 3 bases and the J gene lost 4 bases, with 25 bases spanning the gap. The CDR3 here is CASSQTDRINLRPYEQYF. CDR3 bases: TGCGCCAGCAGCCAGACAGACCGAATAAACCTGCGTCCATACGAGCAGTACTTC.

In the case of this clonotype: A much larger clone differs from this one at a single base, so this may be a read error. V gene TRBV19 combines with J gene TRBJ2-3, with 8 positions matching TRBD2. The germline V gene encodes CDR1 LNHDA and CDR2 SQIVND (reference sequence). The CDR3 is made up of 15 amino acids. The J segment lost 4 bases and the V segment lost 3 bases, leaving 6 bases of the junction unmatched. CDR3 amino acids: CASSIRGGPADTQYF. The CDR3 DNA reads TGTGCCAGTAGTATCCGGGGGGGGCCGGCAGATACGCAGTATTTT.

The chain has TRBV3-1 and TRBJ2-7; D remains unclear. CDR3 length equals 13 residues. V was clipped by 1 base and J by 3 bases, with 7 bases between them. Germline loops: CDR1 LGHDT, CDR2 YNNKEL (reference sequence). The CDR3 nucleotides are TGTGCCAGCAGCCAAGGGTTATTCTACGAGCAGTACTTC. It codes for CASSQGLFYEQYF.

The chain is built from TRBV6-2 or TRBV6-3 and TRBJ1-2, with D unresolved. CDR3 length: 14 amino acids. Germline V lookup: CDR1 MNHEY, CDR2 SVGEGT. Deletions cut 7 bases from V and 0 bases from J, with 12 bases between. The CDR3: CASKDTGANYGYTF. The CDR3 DNA follows: TGTGCCAGCAAAGACACTGGAGCTAACTATGGCTACACCTTC.

This clonotype has a handful of counts. The J gene is TRBJ2-7, the V gene TRBV20-1; D call uncertain. V shed 6 bases and J shed 0 bases, with 12 bases lying between them. Looked up from germline, CDR1 is DFQATT and CDR2 is SNEGSKA (reference sequence). This CDR3 has 13 residues. The CDR3 DNA reads TGCAGTGCCCTATCCCTATCCTCCTACGAGCAGTACTTC. It translates to CSALSLSSYEQYF.

The gene calls are TRBV19 and TRBJ2-7, with D tentatively TRBD2 (5 bases). The CDR3 runs to 15 residues. The ends were cut back, 6 bases at V and 4 bases at J, with 19 bases in the middle. Per germline, CDR1 LNHDA and CDR2 SQIVND (reference sequence). CDR3 nucleotide sequence: TGTGCCAGTAGCATCACGGGGAGTATGGTTTACGAGCAGTACTTC. Translating it yields CASSITGSMVYEQYF.

Regarding this clonotype: A much larger clone is a single base away; this may be a read error. The V and J genes are TRBV2 and TRBJ1-1; TRBD1 is a possible D gene (6 bases). The CDR3 extends over 16 amino acids. Germline V gene sequence: CDR1 SNHLY, CDR2 FYNNEI. CDR3 nucleotides: TGTGCCAGCAGTGAACCGGCAGGGGAAATGAACACTGAAGCTATCTTT. Its translation: CASSEPAGEMNTEAIF.

This clonotype has a count of ten or more. V usage is TRBV4-1 and J usage is TRBJ1-1; the D gene is possibly TRBD1 (6 bases). Trimming took off 0 bases at V and 0 bases at J, with 17 bases between the two ends. The CDR3 length is 18 residues. Germline V gene sequence: CDR1 MGHRA, CDR2 YSYEKL. As DNA, the CDR3 is TGCGCCAGCAGCCAAGATCGGGGGGGCAGCATCATGAACACTGAAGCTTTCTTT. Translation gives CASSQDRGGSIMNTEAFF.